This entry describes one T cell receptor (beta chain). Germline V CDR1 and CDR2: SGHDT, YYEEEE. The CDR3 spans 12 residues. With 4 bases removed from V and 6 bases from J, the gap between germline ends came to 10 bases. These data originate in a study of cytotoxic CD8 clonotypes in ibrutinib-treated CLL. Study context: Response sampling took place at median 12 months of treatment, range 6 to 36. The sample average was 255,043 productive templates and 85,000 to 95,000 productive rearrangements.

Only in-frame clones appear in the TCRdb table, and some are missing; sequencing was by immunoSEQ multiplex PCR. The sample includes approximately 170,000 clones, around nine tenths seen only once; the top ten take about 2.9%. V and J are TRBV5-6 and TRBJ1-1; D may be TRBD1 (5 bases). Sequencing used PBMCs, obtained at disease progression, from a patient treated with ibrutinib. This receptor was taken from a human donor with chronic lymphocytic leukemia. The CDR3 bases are TGTGCCAGCAGCCGGGGGTTACCTGAAGCTTTCTTT. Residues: CASSRGLPEAFF.